This entry features one TCR beta chain sequence. This entry comes from a study of blood T cell repertoires in COVID-19. Across the study: The samples span acute and convalescent COVID-19 from the United States, Italy and Spain. From T cells, B-cell-depleted T cells, or PBMCs came the material, which was cDNA or gDNA.

The CDR3 length is 16 residues. Germline V lookup: CDR1 SGHTA, CDR2 FQGTGA. With V trimmed by 2 bases and J by 4 bases, 1 base remained unmatched. Sequenced by immunoSEQ multiplex PCR; TCRdb stores in-frame clones only, minus some. The sample carries about 190,000 clones, 70% to 80% recorded once. V usage is TRBV7-3 and J usage is TRBJ2-1, with 14 bases that match TRBD2. This clonotype originated in a man aged 50 to 60 who had recovered from COVID-19. Sequences were obtained from peripheral blood. The CDR3 protein is CASSLGTSGRYNEQFF. The CDR3 region has the DNA TGTGCCAGCAGCTTAGGGACTAGCGGGAGATACAATGAGCAGTTCTTC.